This TCR beta chain was sequenced in a study of T cell repertoires in cytomegalovirus infection. Study findings and constraints: Identification of carriers of CMV plus the relevant HLA was achieved through cumulative public TCR beta family frequency.

TCRdb re-analysed the reads in MiXCR, keeping a single row per CDR3 protein. The data contain almost 300,000 distinct CDR3 sequences, roughly a tenth of them singletons. This CDR3 spans 14 amino acids. Germline CDR1 reads MNHNY; CDR2 reads SVGAGI (reference sequence). Trimming removed 3 bases from V and 1 base from J, with 6 bases in between. About this clonotype itself: Its matching antigen is unknown.

The chain joins TRBV6-6 to TRBJ2-2, with no clear D. Material for sequencing was PBMCs. The receptor comes from a human donor in good health (CMV status not recorded). Some clones in this sample may be carry-over from other donors' samples. The CDR3 bases are TGTGCCAGCAGTTATCTCGAGAACACCGGGGAGCTGTTTTTT. This sequence encodes CASSYLENTGELFF.